This passage covers 22 T cell receptor beta chains from one sample sequenced in a study of Ad26.COV2.S vaccination and SARS-CoV-2 variants. The treatment: roughly 20 received Ad26.COV2.S at low or high dose, single or two shots; 5 received placebo; per-sample allocation not given. Sampling happened 63 days after the first vaccine or placebo injection. Assay used: immunoSEQ multiplex PCR; TCRdb lists only in-frame clones, some missing. The sample includes around 320,000 clones, around 84% of them seen just once. This material consisted of peripheral blood, taken in a trial of Ad26.COV2.S vaccine versus placebo. The source is a person aged 18-65 years who received the Ad26.COV2.S COVID-19 vaccine or a placebo.

This clone turned up a few times. The rearrangement joins TRBV15 to TRBJ1-5; 11 bases are shared with TRBD1. CDR3 length: 14 residues. Germline V gene data show CDR1 as LNHNV and CDR2 as YYDKDF (reference sequence). V shed 4 bases and J 8 bases; nucleotides not matched to a gene: 4. The CDR3 reads CATSTDRGREPQHF. The DNA for the CDR3 is TGTGCCACCAGCACGGACAGGGGGCGGGAGCCCCAGCATTTT.

The rearrangement uses TRBV6-2 or TRBV6-3 and TRBJ1-1; TRBD1 might be the D (6 bases). Trimming left V 5 bases short and J 1 base short, with 11 bases between. Germline CDR1 MNHEY, CDR2 SVGEGT. The CDR3 sequence is 14 residues long. The CDR3 protein is CASSQGRGNTEAFF. The CDR3 DNA is TGTGCCAGCAGTCAGGGGAGAGGGAACACTGAAGCTTTCTTT.

The rearrangement uses TRBV18 and TRBJ2-7; no clear D. The CDR3 spans 15 residues. The germline CDR1 and CDR2 sequences are KGHSH and LQKENI. V gave up 2 bases and J gave up 0 bases, with 11 bases separating them. As DNA, the CDR3 is TGTGCCAGCTCACCATGGTCAGAGGTCTCCTACGAGCAGTACTTC. Amino acid sequence: CASSPWSEVSYEQYF.

The gene calls are TRBV11-1 and TRBJ2-5, with D perhaps given as TRBD1 or TRBD2 (5 bases each). Germline values: CDR1 SGHAT, CDR2 FQDESV (reference sequence). Trimming shortened V by 5 bases and J by 3 bases, and 16 bases separated the two germline ends. This CDR3 is 15 amino acids long. This CDR3 reads CASSPQGRVKETQYF. CDR3 DNA: TGTGCCAGCAGCCCCCAGGGACGGGTAAAAGAGACCCAGTACTTC.

The chain joins TRBV7-2 to TRBJ2-7; D is ambiguous. CDR1 and CDR2 from the germline V gene are SGHTA and FQGNSA. V dropped 3 bases and J dropped 3 bases, with 18 bases sitting between them. CDR3 size: 16 residues. The DNA for the CDR3 is TGTGCCAGCAGCTTCTCCCCCGACTCCCTCCTCTACGAGCAGTACTTC. Residues: CASSFSPDSLLYEQYF.

This clone is a singleton in its sample. The J gene is TRBJ2-7, the V gene TRBV3-1 (or the pseudogene TRBV3-2), with TRBD1 matching 9 bases. V trimming: 4 bases; J trimming: 1 base; junction bases outside the gene matches: 8. Germline V lookup: CDR1 LGHDT, CDR2 YNNKEL (reference sequence). The length of the CDR3 is 16 residues. CDR3 protein: CASSPTGTGISYEQYF. Written as DNA, the CDR3 is TGTGCCAGCAGCCCGACCGGGACAGGGATATCCTACGAGCAGTACTTC.

This chain links TRBV5-6 with TRBJ2-5; 10 positions match TRBD2. The CDR3 loop spans 19 amino acids. The ends lost 0 bases at V and 5 bases at J; junction bases unmatched: 16. CDR1 is SGHDT, CDR2 YYEEEE, per germline. The CDR3 reads CASSLDSSGGSSRRETQYF. CDR3 nucleotides: TGTGCCAGCAGCTTGGATTCTAGCGGGGGCTCGAGCCGACGGGAGACCCAGTACTTC.

The rearrangement uses TRBV6-5 and TRBJ1-4; no clear D gene. The CDR3 is made up of 14 amino acids. The germline V gene encodes CDR1 MNHEY and CDR2 SVGAGI. Deletions cut 6 bases from V and 7 bases from J, with 15 bases between. The CDR3 protein is CASRADEASEKLFF. CDR3 bases: TGTGCCAGCAGGGCCGACGAGGCTAGTGAAAAACTGTTTTTT.

The V and J genes are TRBV6-5 and TRBJ2-2, with 9 bases lining up with TRBD1. V lost 4 bases to trimming and J lost 6 bases; unmatched junction nucleotides: 9. CDR3 length: 16 residues. Germline V gene data show CDR1 as MNHEY and CDR2 as SVGAGI. The CDR3, as DNA: TGTGCCAGCAGTTCCGGACAGGGGAGAATTGCCGGGGAGCTGTTTTTT. The encoded protein is CASSSGQGRIAGELFF.

The V and J genes are TRBV5-1 and TRBJ1-2; D gene uncertain. The length of the CDR3 is 12 residues. The germline gives CDR1 SGHRS, CDR2 YFSETQ. Deletions cut 5 bases from V and 4 bases from J, with 9 bases between. The CDR3 sequence is CASREATYGYTF. The CDR3 bases are TGCGCCAGCAGGGAGGCAACCTATGGCTACACCTTC.

This clone came up once. The chain employs TRBV6-2 or TRBV6-3 and TRBJ2-7, with D possibly matching TRBD2 (5 bases). This CDR3 has 16 amino acids. Germline V gene sequence: CDR1 MNHEY, CDR2 SVGEGT. V lost 6 bases to trimming and J lost 2 bases, with 20 bases between them. The CDR3 DNA is TGTGCCAGCAGCCCCGACCTAACGGGAAAAACCTACGAGCAGTACTTC. This encodes CASSPDLTGKTYEQYF.

This clone was seen only a few times. The CDR3 is CASSELSGGPQETQYF. The CDR3 DNA follows: TGTGCCAGCAGTGAGCTTAGCGGGGGGCCCCAAGAGACCCAGTACTTC. The V gene is TRBV6-1, the J gene TRBJ2-5, with 10 nucleotides matching TRBD2. The V segment lost 3 bases and the J segment 1 base; nucleotides outside the gene matches: 5. Germline loops: CDR1 MNHNS, CDR2 SASEGT. The CDR3 is 16 amino acids.

The V call is TRBV29-1, the J call TRBJ1-6; 7 bases match TRBD1. With V trimmed by 6 bases and J by 6 bases, 2 bases remained unmatched. The length of the CDR3 is 12 residues. CDR1 SQVTM and CDR2 ANQGSEA come from the germline V gene. The CDR3 spells CSVRDSNSPLHF. The CDR3 bases are TGCAGCGTCCGGGACAGTAATTCACCCCTCCACTTT.

V is TRBV19 and J is TRBJ1-1, with D perhaps matching TRBD1 (5 bases). Trimming pared 6 bases from V and 6 bases from J, leaving 17 bases between. The CDR3 extends over 14 amino acids. CDR1 and CDR2 from the germline V gene are LNHDA and SQIVND (reference sequence). The DNA for the CDR3 is TGTGCCAGTAGCAATAGGGGCGAGGTAGCTGAAGCTTTCTTT. This gives the protein CASSNRGEVAEAFF.

This rearrangement joins TRBV3-1 (or the pseudogene TRBV3-2) to TRBJ1-2, with D hard to call. V lost 0 bases, J lost 6 bases, and 14 bases lay in between. CDR3 length: 15 amino acids. CDR1 is LGHDT, CDR2 YNNKEL, per germline (reference sequence). CDR3 residues: CASSQEGWVRDGYTF. The CDR3 coding sequence is TGTGCCAGCAGCCAAGAAGGCTGGGTCCGAGATGGCTACACCTTC.

The genes are TRBV7-6 and TRBJ1-1; perhaps TRBD1 as D (6 bases). The CDR3 consists of 17 residues. V lost 4 bases to trimming and J lost 0 bases, with 18 bases between them. CDR1 and CDR2 from the germline V gene are SGHVS and FNYEAQ. CDR3 amino acids: CASSYSPGGGMNTEAFF. In DNA, the CDR3 is TGTGCCAGCAGCTACAGCCCCGGGGGCGGCATGAACACTGAAGCTTTCTTT.

The chain has TRBV5-4 and TRBJ1-4; D might be TRBD1 (6 bases). The length of the CDR3 is 15 residues. Per germline, CDR1 SGHNT and CDR2 YYREEE (reference sequence). Trimming left V 4 bases short and J 6 bases short, with 16 bases between. The CDR3 is CASSTSGQGDEKLFF. The CDR3 DNA reads TGTGCCAGCAGCACCTCGGGACAAGGGGATGAAAAACTGTTTTTT.

This chain connects TRBV6-5 to TRBJ2-7; 7 positions agree with TRBD2. V lost 2 bases to trimming and J lost 2 bases; unmatched junction nucleotides: 6. Per germline, CDR1 MNHEY and CDR2 SVGAGI. CDR3 length equals 15 residues. The CDR3 spells CASSYKGRDTYEQYF. As DNA, the CDR3 is TGTGCCAGCAGTTACAAGGGGAGGGATACCTACGAGCAGTACTTC.

Only one count was recorded for this clone. This chain uses TRBV10-2 with TRBJ2-6; D perhaps matches TRBD2 (7 bases). Germline assignment: CDR1 WSHSY and CDR2 SAAADI. The CDR3 contains 17 residues. Trimming pared 9 bases from V and 4 bases from J, leaving 22 bases between. CDR3 nucleotides: TGCGCCAGTCGCGATTGGGGGGGCCCGGAAGGGGCCAACGTCCTGACTTTC. Protein product: CASRDWGGPEGANVLTF.

This chain links TRBV30 with TRBJ2-3; D gene unclear. Trimming left V 3 bases short and J 5 bases short, with 9 bases between. The length of the CDR3 is 12 residues. Germline CDR1 is GTSNPN and CDR2 is SVGIG (reference sequence). The CDR3 here is CAWSASVDTQYF. CDR3 coding DNA: TGTGCCTGGAGCGCTTCGGTAGATACGCAGTATTTT.

The chain links TRBV24-1 to TRBJ2-1; no reliable D call. With 7 bases removed from V and 9 bases from J, the gap between germline ends came to 12 bases. Germline CDR1 and CDR2: KGHDR and SFDVKD. The CDR3 is made up of 12 amino acids. The CDR3 loop is CATSAEWGEQFF. The CDR3 nucleotides read TGTGCCACCAGCGCCGAATGGGGTGAGCAGTTCTTC.

The rearrangement links TRBV19 to TRBJ1-2; 7 bases map to TRBD1. V lost 3 bases to trimming and J lost 6 bases; unmatched junction nucleotides: 13. CDR1 and CDR2 from the germline V gene are LNHDA and SQIVND (reference sequence). The CDR3 runs 16 residues. The CDR3 is CASSIRQGPHRDGYTF. DNA of the CDR3: TGTGCCAGTAGTATCCGACAGGGTCCTCATCGGGATGGCTACACCTTC.